The table lists the clone carrying this T cell receptor (beta chain) with many counts. The antigen is unknown. The data originate from a study of human T cells and chemical hapten exposure. At the level of the study: Each week of the approximately 24-week study, patients had diphenylcyclopropenone applied to the scalp.

Time point given: patch test 1, 2 weeks after DPC sensitization. Stated treatment: therapeutic diphenylcyclopropenone sensitization with weekly scalp DPC. The library gave individual cDNA molecules unique molecular identifiers. MiXCR, applied by TCRdb to the RACE reads, yields one record per CDR3 protein. The sample carries some 380,000 distinct CDR3 sequences, approximately 5.1% recorded once. Germline V gene sequence: CDR1 LGHNA, CDR2 YSLEER. This CDR3 contains 14 residues. V was cut by 1 base and J by 8 bases, with 12 bases left in between. Study-wide points: Significantly more large CDR3 similarity clusters arose among expanded TCRs than among controls. The number of TCRs over 1 in 1000 frequency stayed unchanged after DPC.

The TCR comes from a woman aged 45-59 years with alopecia areata. Some clones in this sample may be carry-over from other donors' samples. The material was whole blood, obtained in connection with sensitization to the hapten diphenylcyclopropenone (DPC). The chain is built from TRBV4-3 and TRBJ2-1; D may match TRBD1 or TRBD2 (5 bases each). The CDR3 is CASSQVRGGDEQFF. Here the CDR3 DNA reads TGCGCCAGCAGCCAAGTGAGGGGCGGAGATGAGCAGTTCTTC.